This TCR beta chain was obtained from a study of blood T cell repertoires in COVID-19. About the research overall: Acute and convalescent COVID-19 samples came from the United States, Italy and Spain.

This clone was recorded only once. Trimming pared 0 bases from V and 4 bases from J, leaving 6 bases between. The CDR3 is 13 residues long. Germline V CDR1 and CDR2: LGHNA, YSLEER. Using immunoSEQ multiplex PCR, the repertoire was profiled, and TCRdb retains in-frame clones only, with some absent. The data contain approximately 280,000 clones, around 90% of them singletons. The sample consisted of PBMCs or T cells enriched from blood (not recorded which). This TCR was recovered from a woman between 18 and 29 years old with acute COVID-19. The chain recombines TRBV4-3 with TRBJ1-2; D not resolved. CDR3 coding DNA: TGCGCCAGCAGCCAAGACGGGAGCTATGGCTACACCTTC. It codes for CASSQDGSYGYTF.